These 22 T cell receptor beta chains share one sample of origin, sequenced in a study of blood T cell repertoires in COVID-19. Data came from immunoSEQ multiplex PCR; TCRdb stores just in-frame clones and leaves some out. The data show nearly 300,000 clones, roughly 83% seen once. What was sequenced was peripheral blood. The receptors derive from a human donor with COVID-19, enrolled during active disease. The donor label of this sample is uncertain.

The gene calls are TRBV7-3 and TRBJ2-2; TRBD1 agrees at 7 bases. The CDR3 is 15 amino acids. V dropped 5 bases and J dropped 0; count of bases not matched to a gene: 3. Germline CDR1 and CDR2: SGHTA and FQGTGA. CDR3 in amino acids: CASSPQGANTGELFF. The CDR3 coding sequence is TGTGCCAGCAGCCCTCAGGGGGCGAACACCGGGGAGCTGTTTTTT. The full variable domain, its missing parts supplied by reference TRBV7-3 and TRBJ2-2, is GAGVSQTPSNKVTEKGKYVELRCDPISGHTALYWYRQSLGQGPEFLIYFQGTGAADDSGLPNDRFFAVRPEGSVSTLKIQRTERGDSAVYLCASSPQGANTGELFFGEGSRLTVL.

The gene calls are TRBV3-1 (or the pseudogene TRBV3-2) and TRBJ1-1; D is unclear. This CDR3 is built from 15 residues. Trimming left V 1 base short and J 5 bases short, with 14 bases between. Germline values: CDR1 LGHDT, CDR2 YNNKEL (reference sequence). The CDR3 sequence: CASSQGGDGRTEAFF. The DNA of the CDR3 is TGTGCCAGCAGCCAAGGCGGGGATGGAAGGACTGAAGCTTTCTTT.

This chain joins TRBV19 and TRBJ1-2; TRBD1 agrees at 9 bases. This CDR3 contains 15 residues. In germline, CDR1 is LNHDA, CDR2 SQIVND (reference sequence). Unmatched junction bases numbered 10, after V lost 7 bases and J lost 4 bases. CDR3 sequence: CASISGTGYTYGYTF. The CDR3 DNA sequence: TGTGCCAGTATTTCCGGGACAGGGTACACCTATGGCTACACCTTC.

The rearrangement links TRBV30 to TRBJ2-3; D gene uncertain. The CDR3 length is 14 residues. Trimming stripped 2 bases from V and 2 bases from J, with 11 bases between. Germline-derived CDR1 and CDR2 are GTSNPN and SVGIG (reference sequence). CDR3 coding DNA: TGTGCCTGGAGTTACAGATCCTTCACAGATACGCAGTATTTT. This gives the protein CAWSYRSFTDTQYF.

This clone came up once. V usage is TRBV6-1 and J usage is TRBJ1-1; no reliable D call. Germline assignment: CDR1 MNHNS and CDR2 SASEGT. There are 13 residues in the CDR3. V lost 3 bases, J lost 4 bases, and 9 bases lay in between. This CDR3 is CASSDNLPTEAFF. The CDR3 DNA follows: TGTGCCAGCAGTGACAACTTACCCACTGAAGCTTTCTTT.

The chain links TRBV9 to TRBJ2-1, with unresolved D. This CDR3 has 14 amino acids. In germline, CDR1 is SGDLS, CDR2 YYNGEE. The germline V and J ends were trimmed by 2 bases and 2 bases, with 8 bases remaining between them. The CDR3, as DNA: TGTGCCAGCAGCGTTAGTCTAGCCTACAATGAGCAGTTCTTC. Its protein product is CASSVSLAYNEQFF.

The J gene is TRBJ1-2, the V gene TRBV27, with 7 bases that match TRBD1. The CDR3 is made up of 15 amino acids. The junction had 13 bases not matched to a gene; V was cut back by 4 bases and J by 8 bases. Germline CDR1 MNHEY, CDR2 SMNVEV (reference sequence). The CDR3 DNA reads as TGTGCCAGCAGTTCCCTACAGGGGATGGGTAGGGGCTACACCTTC. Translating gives CASSSLQGMGRGYTF.

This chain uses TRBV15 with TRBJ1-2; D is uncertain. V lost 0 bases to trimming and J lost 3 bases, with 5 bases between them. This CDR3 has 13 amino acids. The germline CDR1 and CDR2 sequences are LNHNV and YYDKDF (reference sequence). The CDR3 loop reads CATSRDSYYGYTF. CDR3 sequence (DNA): TGTGCCACCAGCAGAGATTCGTACTATGGCTACACCTTC.

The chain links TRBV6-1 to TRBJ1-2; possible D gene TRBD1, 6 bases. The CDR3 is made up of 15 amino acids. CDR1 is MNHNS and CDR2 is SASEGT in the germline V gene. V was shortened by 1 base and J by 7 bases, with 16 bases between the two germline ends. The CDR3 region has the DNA TGTGCCAGCAGTGAAGGAGTCGGGGGGGCTTTTGGCTACACCTTC. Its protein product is CASSEGVGGAFGYTF.

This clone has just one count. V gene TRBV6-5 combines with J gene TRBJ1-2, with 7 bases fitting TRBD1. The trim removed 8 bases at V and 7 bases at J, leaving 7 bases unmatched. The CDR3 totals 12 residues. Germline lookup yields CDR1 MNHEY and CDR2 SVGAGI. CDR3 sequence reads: CASRDRVAGYTF. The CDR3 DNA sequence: TGTGCCAGCCGCGACAGGGTCGCTGGCTACACCTTC.

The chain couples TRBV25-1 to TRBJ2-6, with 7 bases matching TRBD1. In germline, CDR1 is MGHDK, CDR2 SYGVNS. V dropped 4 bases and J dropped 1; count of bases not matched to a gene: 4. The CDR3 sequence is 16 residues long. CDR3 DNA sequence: TGTGCCAGCAGTGTCCCCAGGGGGTCTGGGGCCAACGTCCTGACTTTC. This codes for CASSVPRGSGANVLTF.

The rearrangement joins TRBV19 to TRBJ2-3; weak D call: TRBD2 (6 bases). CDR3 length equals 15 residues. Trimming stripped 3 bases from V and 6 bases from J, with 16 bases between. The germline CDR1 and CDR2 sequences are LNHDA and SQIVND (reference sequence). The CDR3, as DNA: TGTGCCAGTAGTATCACCCCTACGGGAGCGGATACGCAGTATTTT. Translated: CASSITPTGADTQYF. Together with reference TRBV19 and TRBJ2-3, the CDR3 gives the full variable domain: DGGITQSPKYLFRKEGQNVTLSCEQNLNHDAMYWYRQDPGQGLRLIYYSQIVNDFQKGDIAEGYSVSREKKESFPLTVTSAQKNPTAFYLCASSITPTGADTQYFGPGTRLTVL.

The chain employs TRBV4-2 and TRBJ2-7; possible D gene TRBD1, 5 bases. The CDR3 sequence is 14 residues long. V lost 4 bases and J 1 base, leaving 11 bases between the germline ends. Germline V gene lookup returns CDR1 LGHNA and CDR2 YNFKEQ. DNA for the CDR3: TGTGCCAGCAGCCGAAACAAGGGGTCCTACGAGCAGTACTTC. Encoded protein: CASSRNKGSYEQYF.

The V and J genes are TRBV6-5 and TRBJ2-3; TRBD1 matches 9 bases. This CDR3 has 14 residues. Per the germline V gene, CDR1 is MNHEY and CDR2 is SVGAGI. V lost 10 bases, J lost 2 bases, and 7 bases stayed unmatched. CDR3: CATRQGVNTDTQYF. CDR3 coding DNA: TGTGCCACCCGACAGGGGGTAAACACAGATACGCAGTATTTT.

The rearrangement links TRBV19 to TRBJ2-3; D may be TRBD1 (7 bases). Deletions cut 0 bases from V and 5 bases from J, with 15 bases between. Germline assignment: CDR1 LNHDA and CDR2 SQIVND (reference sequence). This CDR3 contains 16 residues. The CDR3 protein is CASSIDVEGAVDTQYF. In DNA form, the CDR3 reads TGTGCCAGTAGTATAGATGTGGAGGGGGCGGTAGATACGCAGTATTTT.

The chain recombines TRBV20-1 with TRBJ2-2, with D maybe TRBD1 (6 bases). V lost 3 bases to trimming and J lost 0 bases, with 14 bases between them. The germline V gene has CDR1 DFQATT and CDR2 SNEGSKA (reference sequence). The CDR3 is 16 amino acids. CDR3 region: CSASNKDRPNTGELFF. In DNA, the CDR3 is TGCAGTGCTAGTAATAAGGACAGACCGAACACCGGGGAGCTGTTTTTT.

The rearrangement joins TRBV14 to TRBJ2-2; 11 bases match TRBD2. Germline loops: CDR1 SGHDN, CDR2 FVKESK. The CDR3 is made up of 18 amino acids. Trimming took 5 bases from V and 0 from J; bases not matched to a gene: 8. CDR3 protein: CASSIAGGVSANTGELFF. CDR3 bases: TGTGCCAGCAGCATAGCGGGAGGGGTTTCGGCGAACACCGGGGAGCTGTTTTTT.

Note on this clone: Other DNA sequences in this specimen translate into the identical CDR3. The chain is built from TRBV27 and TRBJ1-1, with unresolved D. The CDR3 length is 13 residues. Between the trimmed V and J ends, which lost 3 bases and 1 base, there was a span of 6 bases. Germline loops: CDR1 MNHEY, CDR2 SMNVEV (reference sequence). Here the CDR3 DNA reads TGTGCCAGCAGTTTCTCCGGGAACACTGAAGCTTTCTTT. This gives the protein CASSFSGNTEAFF.

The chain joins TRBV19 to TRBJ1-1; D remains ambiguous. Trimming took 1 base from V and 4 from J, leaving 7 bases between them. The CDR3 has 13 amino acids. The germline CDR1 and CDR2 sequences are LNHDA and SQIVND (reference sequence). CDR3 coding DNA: TGTGCCAGTAGTATAGGCCCCGGCACTGAAGCTTTCTTT. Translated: CASSIGPGTEAFF.

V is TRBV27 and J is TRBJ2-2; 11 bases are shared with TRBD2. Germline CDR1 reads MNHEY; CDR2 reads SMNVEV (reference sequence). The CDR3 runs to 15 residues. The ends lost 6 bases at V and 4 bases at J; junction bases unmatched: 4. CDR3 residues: CASRTSGMGTGELFF. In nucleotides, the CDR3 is TGTGCCAGCAGGACTAGCGGGATGGGCACCGGGGAGCTGTTTTTT.

As DNA, the CDR3 is TGTGCCTGGAGGGCGGGAACTTACAATGAGCAGTTCTTC. Protein sequence: CAWRAGTYNEQFF. This chain connects TRBV30 to TRBJ2-1; D might be TRBD2 (6 bases). Trimming took off 3 bases at V and 4 bases at J, with 10 bases between the two ends. The CDR3 consists of 13 residues. Germline V CDR1 and CDR2: GTSNPN, SVGIG (reference sequence).

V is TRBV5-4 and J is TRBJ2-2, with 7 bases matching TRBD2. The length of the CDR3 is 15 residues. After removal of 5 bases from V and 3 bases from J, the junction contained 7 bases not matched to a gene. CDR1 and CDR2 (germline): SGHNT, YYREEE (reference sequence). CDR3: CASRSGGTDTGELFF. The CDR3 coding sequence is TGTGCCAGCAGGTCGGGGGGAACGGACACCGGGGAGCTGTTTTTT.